This entry lists 10 T cell receptor beta chains sequenced from one sample in a study of blood T cell repertoires in COVID-19. Assay: immunoSEQ multiplex PCR; the TCRdb copy retains only in-frame clones and omits some. Of 120,000 to 150,000 clones listed, roughly 90% were seen once; the top ten hold approximately 1.3%. The sequencing input was PBMCs or T cells enriched from blood (not recorded which). The receptors were gathered from a young woman with acute COVID-19.

This clone showed up just once. This sequence joins TRBV30 and TRBJ1-5, with D perhaps TRBD1 (5 bases). The CDR3 length is 14 residues. CDR1 is GTSNPN and CDR2 is SVGIG in the germline V gene (reference sequence). Trimming took off 0 bases at V and 0 bases at J, with 6 bases between the two ends. CDR3 nucleotide sequence: TGTGCCTGGAGTGTAGACAGTAGCAATCAGCCCCAGCATTTT. Its translation: CAWSVDSSNQPQHF.

The chain is built from TRBV29-1 and TRBJ2-7; D unclear. The V gene lost 4 bases and the J gene lost 3 bases, with 13 bases spanning the gap. The length of the CDR3 is 13 residues. Per germline, CDR1 SQVTM and CDR2 ANQGSEA. The CDR3 nucleotides read TGCAGCGTTGGTGACGTGGAGAACTACGAGCAGTACTTC. Translation gives CSVGDVENYEQYF.

The chain's CDR3 is CASSWTGVVKNIQYF. CDR3 sequence (DNA): TGTGCCAGCAGTTGGACAGGGGTTGTCAAAAACATTCAGTACTTC. This chain joins TRBV6-2 or TRBV6-3 and TRBJ2-4; 9 bases line up with TRBD1. Germline loops: CDR1 MNHEY, CDR2 SVGEGT. CDR3 size: 15 residues. J lost 3 bases, V lost 4 bases, and 4 bases had no gene match.

This chain links TRBV9 with TRBJ2-7; 10 bases align to TRBD2. CDR3 length: 16 residues. V lost 4 bases, J lost 2 bases, and 9 bases stayed unmatched. Per germline, CDR1 SGDLS and CDR2 YYNGEE. DNA of the CDR3: TGTGCCAGCAGCCCCCGCGGAGCGGGAGGGGCCTACGAGCAGTACTTC. It codes for CASSPRGAGGAYEQYF.

This sequence joins TRBV9 and TRBJ2-3; TRBD2 might be the D (6 bases). The CDR3 runs to 17 residues. V lost 0 bases, J lost 4 bases, and 18 bases lay in between. The germline V gene encodes CDR1 SGDLS and CDR2 YYNGEE. CDR3 residues: CASSVAPRGSGSDTQYF. Here the CDR3 DNA reads TGTGCCAGCAGCGTAGCCCCCCGTGGTAGCGGTTCAGATACGCAGTATTTT.

The chain joins TRBV3-1 (or the pseudogene TRBV3-2) to TRBJ2-3; D not certain. CDR1 is LGHDT and CDR2 is YNNKEL in the germline V gene (reference sequence). V was shortened by 4 bases and J by 1 base, with 18 bases between the two germline ends. This CDR3 has 17 residues. For the CDR3, the DNA is TGTGCCAGCAGCCCCCTCAGACGAGCCGCGGGCACAGATACGCAGTATTTT. This translates into CASSPLRRAAGTDTQYF.

V and J are TRBV6-5 and TRBJ1-3; the D is unclear. The CDR3 extends over 11 amino acids. Germline CDR1 and CDR2: MNHEY and SVGAGI. V was clipped by 7 bases and J by 3 bases, with 4 bases between them. The CDR3 DNA is TGTGCCAGCACGGGTGGAAACACCATATATTTT. Residues: CASTGGNTIYF.

The chain is built from TRBV6-2 or TRBV6-3 and TRBJ2-1, with 7 bases aligning to TRBD1. Germline V gene data show CDR1 as MNHEY and CDR2 as SVGEGT. J lost 5 bases, V lost 0 bases, and 10 bases had no gene match. The CDR3 covers 17 residues. CDR3 DNA sequence: TGTGCCAGCAGTTACTCGACCTATGGGACAGTCAACAATGAGCAGTTCTTC. Protein: CASSYSTYGTVNNEQFF.

This chain joins TRBV25-1 and TRBJ1-5; maybe TRBD1 (5 bases). The length of the CDR3 is 17 residues. Per the germline V gene, CDR1 is MGHDK and CDR2 is SYGVNS. Trimming took off 6 bases at V and 0 bases at J, with 18 bases between the two ends. This chain's CDR3 is CASSPGGAGPSNQPQHF. DNA for the CDR3: TGTGCCAGCAGCCCCGGTGGGGCAGGGCCTAGCAATCAGCCCCAGCATTTT.

The V call is TRBV27, the J call TRBJ1-5; a possible D gene is TRBD1 (5 bases). The V end was cut by 4 bases, the J end by 2 bases, with 15 bases between. Per the germline V gene, CDR1 is MNHEY and CDR2 is SMNVEV (reference sequence). This CDR3 is built from 16 residues. The CDR3 sequence is CASSSRAGGGNQPQHF. The CDR3 DNA reads TGTGCCAGCAGTTCTCGCGCCGGAGGGGGCAATCAGCCCCAGCATTTT.